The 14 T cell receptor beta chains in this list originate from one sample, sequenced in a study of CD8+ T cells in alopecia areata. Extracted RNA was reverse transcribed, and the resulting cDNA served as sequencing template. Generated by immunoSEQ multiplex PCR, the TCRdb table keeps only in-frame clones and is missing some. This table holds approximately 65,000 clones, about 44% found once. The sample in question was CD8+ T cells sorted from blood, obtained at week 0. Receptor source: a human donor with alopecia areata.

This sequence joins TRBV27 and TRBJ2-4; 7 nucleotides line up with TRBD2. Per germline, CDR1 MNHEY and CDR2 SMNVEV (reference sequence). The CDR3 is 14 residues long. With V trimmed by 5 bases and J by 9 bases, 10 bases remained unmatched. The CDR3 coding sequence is TGTGCCAGCAGTCCCGTGGCGGGAGCAATCATTCAGTACTTC. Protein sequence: CASSPVAGAIIQYF.

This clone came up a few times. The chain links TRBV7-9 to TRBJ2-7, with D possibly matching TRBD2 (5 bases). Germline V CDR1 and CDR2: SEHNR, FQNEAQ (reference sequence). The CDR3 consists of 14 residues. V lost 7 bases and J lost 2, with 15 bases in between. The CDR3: CASTPQRKPYEQYF. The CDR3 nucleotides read TGTGCCAGCACCCCTCAGCGGAAGCCCTACGAGCAGTACTTC.

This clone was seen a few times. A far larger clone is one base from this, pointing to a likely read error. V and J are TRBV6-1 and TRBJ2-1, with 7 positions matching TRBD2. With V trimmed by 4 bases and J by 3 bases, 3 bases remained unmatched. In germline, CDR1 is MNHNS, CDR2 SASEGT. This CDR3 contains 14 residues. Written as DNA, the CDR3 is TGTGCCAGCAGTGGAGGACTAGTCTACAATGAGCAGTTCTTC. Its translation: CASSGGLVYNEQFF.

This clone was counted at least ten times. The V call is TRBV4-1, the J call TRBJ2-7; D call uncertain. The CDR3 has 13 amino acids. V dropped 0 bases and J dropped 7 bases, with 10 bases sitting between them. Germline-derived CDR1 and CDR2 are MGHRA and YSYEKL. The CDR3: CASSQENWAEQYF. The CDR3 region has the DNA TGCGCCAGCAGCCAAGAAAATTGGGCAGAGCAGTACTTC.

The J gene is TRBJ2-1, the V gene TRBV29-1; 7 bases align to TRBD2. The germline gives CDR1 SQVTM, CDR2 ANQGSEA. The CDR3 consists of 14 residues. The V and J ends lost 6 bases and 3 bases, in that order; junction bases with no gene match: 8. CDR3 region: CSVPRESIYNEQFF. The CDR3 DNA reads TGCAGCGTCCCGCGGGAGTCCATCTACAATGAGCAGTTCTTC.

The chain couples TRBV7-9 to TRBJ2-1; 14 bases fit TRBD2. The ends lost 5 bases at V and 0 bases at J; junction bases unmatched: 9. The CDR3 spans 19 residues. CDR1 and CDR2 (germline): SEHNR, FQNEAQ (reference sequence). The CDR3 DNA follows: TGTGCCAGCAGCGACCGGACTAGCGGGAGGTTCGGCTCCTACAATGAGCAGTTCTTC. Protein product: CASSDRTSGRFGSYNEQFF.

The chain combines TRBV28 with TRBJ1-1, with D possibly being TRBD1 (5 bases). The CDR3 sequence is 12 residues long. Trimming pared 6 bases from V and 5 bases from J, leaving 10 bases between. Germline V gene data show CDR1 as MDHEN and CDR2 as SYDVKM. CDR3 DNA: TGTGCCAGCAGCTACCGACAGACTGAAGCTTTCTTT. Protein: CASSYRQTEAFF.

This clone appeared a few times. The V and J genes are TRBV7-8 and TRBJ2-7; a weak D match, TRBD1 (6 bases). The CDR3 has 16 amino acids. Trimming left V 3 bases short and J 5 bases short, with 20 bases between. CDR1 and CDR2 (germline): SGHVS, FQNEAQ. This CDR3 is CASSFLPQGYRDEQYF. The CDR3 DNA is TGTGCCAGCAGCTTTTTGCCCCAGGGGTATAGGGACGAGCAGTACTTC.

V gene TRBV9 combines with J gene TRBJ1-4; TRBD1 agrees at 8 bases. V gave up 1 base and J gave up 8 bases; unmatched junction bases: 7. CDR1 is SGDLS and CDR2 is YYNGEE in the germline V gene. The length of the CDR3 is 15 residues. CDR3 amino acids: CASSVQGAQREKLFF. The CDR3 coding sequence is TGTGCCAGCAGCGTACAGGGGGCACAAAGGGAAAAACTGTTTTTT. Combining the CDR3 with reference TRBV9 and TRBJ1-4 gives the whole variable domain DSGVTQTPKHLITATGQRVTLRCSPRSGDLSVYWYQQSLDQGLQFLIQYYNGEERAKGNILERFSAQQFPDLHSELNLSSLELGDSALYFCASSVQGAQREKLFFGSGTQLSVL.

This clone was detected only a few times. CDR3 sequence: CASSEHTSGTYEQYF. The CDR3 DNA follows: TGTGCCAGCAGTGAGCACACTAGCGGGACTTACGAGCAGTACTTC. The chain has TRBV6-1 and TRBJ2-5; 10 nucleotides align to TRBD2. The J call may be incorrect, as the DNA end agrees better with TRBJ2-7. The CDR3 totals 15 residues. Per germline, CDR1 MNHNS and CDR2 SASEGT.

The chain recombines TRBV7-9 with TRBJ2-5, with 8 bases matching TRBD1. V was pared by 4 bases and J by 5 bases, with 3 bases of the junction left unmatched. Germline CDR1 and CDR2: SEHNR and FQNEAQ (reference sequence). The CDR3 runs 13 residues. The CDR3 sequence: CASSSTGGETQYF. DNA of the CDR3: TGTGCCAGCAGCTCTACAGGGGGGGAGACCCAGTACTTC.

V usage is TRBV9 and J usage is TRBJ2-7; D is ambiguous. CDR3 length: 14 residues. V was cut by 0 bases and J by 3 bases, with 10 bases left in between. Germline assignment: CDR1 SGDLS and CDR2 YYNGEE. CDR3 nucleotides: TGTGCCAGCAGCGTAGGTTACGGAAACTACGAGCAGTACTTC. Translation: CASSVGYGNYEQYF. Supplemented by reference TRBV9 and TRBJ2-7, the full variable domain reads DSGVTQTPKHLITATGQRVTLRCSPRSGDLSVYWYQQSLDQGLQFLIQYYNGEERAKGNILERFSAQQFPDLHSELNLSSLELGDSALYFCASSVGYGNYEQYFGPGTRLTVT.

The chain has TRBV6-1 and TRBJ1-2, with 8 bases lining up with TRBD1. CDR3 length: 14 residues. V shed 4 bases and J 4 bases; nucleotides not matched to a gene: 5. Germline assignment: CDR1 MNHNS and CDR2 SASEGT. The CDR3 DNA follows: TGTGCCAGCAGTGCCCAGGGGGCGGGCTATGGCTACACCTTC. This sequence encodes CASSAQGAGYGYTF.

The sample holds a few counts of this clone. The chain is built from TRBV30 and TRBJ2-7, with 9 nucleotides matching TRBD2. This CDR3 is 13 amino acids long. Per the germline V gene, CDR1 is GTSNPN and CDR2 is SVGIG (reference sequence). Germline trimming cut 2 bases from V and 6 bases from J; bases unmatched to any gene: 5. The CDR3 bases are TGTGCCTGGAGTCCCAGCGGGAGGACCGAGCAGTACTTC. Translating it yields CAWSPSGRTEQYF.